This TCR beta chain was sequenced in a study of OX40 agonist ivuxolimab in advanced cancers. Turning to the study itself: Among those enrolled, mean age was roughly 55 years (range about 20 to 79) and 75% to 90% were male. Two patients with cutaneous melanoma and one with hepatocellular carcinoma, three in total, showed partial responses.

Sequenced by immunoSEQ multiplex PCR; TCRdb stores in-frame clones only, minus some. The sample carries about 55,000 clones, about nine tenths recorded once. Study outcomes and limitations: Low normalized clonal expansion also occurred in some nonresponding patients.

As to this clone: Its antigen remains unidentified.

The TCR comes from an adult with an advanced solid tumor such as melanoma, head and neck, liver or kidney cancer. This specimen consisted of CD4+ or CD8+ T cells sorted from blood, obtained in a trial of the OX40 agonist ivuxolimab.

CDR3 protein: CASSAVGSSYEQYF. The DNA of the CDR3 is TGTGCCAGCAGTGCGGTGGGTAGCTCCTACGAGCAGTACTTC. The chain links TRBV2 to TRBJ2-7, with D unclear. V was cut by 4 bases and J by 0 bases, with 10 bases left in between. The CDR3 is 14 residues long. Germline assignment: CDR1 SNHLY and CDR2 FYNNEI.